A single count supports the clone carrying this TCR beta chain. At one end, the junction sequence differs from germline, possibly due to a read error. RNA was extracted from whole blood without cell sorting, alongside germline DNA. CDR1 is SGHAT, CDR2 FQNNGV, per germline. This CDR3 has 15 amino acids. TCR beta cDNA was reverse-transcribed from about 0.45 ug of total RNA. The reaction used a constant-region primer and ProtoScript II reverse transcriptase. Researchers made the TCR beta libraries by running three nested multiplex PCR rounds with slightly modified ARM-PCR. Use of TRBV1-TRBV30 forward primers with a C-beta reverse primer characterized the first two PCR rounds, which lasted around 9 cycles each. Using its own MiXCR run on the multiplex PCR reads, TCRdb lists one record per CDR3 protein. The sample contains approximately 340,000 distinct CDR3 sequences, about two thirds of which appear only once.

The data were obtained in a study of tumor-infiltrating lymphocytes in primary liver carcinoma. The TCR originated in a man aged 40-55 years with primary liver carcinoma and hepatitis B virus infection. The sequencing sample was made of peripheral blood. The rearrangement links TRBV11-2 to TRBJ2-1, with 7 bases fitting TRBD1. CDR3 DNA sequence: TGTGCCAGCAGCTTAGGGACAGGAACACATAATGAGCGGTTCTTC. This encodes CASSLGTGTHNERFF.